This T cell receptor beta chain emerged from a study of blood T cells in healthy people across ages. Study-level findings and limits: Possibly confounding the expanded clonotype changes was the fact that donor CMV status was unknown. Unsorted PBMCs ruled out conclusive naive versus antigen-experienced comparison.

The second PCR ran about 6 to 11 cycles with a sample-barcoded 5' primer and J-beta primers. CDR3-containing paired-end reads numbering at least 2.5 million came from each sample. MiXCR was run by TCRdb on the 5' RACE reads, yielding one entry per CDR3 protein. In the table there are around 1.5 million distinct CDR3 sequences, 30% to 40% of which are singletons. This clonotype occurred once. Antigen unknown. CDR1 is LNHDA and CDR2 is SQIVND in the germline V gene (reference sequence). The CDR3 is made up of 12 amino acids. The junction had 3 bases not matched to a gene; V was cut back by 9 bases and J by 4 bases.

Sequencing was done on a sample of blood. This chain joins TRBV19 and TRBJ2-5; TRBD1 agrees at 9 bases. The sequence was collected from a woman under 40 in good health. CDR3: CASQTGGETQYF. The CDR3, as DNA: TGTGCCAGCCAGACAGGGGGAGAGACCCAGTACTTC. Supplemented by reference TRBV19 and TRBJ2-5, the full variable domain reads DGGITQSPKYLFRKEGQNVTLSCEQNLNHDAMYWYRQDPGQGLRLIYYSQIVNDFQKGDIAEGYSVSREKKESFPLTVTSAQKNPTAFYLCASQTGGETQYFGPGTRLLVL.